The 8 T cell receptor beta chains below were found in one sample sequenced in a study of neurological immune-mediated disorders. From the 5' RACE reads, TCRdb called clonotypes with MiXCR, one entry per CDR3 protein. The table has roughly 30,000 distinct CDR3 sequences, about 7% seen once. The sample consisted of PBMCs. These receptor sequences come from a woman aged 45-59 years in good health.

This clonotype was recorded at least ten times. The chain combines TRBV16 with TRBJ1-2; D is undetermined. This CDR3 comprises 13 residues. V was shortened by 3 bases and J by 1 base, with 6 bases between the two germline ends. Germline V gene data show CDR1 as KGHSY and CDR2 as FQNENV. The CDR3 region has the DNA TGTGCCAGCAGCCAGGATATTAACTATGGCTACACCTTC. This gives the protein CASSQDINYGYTF.

This clonotype appeared many times. The gene calls are TRBV9 and TRBJ2-3; TRBD2 aligns across 9 bases. In germline, CDR1 is SGDLS, CDR2 YYNGEE. This CDR3 comprises 16 residues. Trimming took 0 bases from V and 1 from J; bases not matched to a gene: 3. As DNA, the CDR3 is TGTGCCAGCAGCGTAGGGACTAGCGTCCGCACAGATACGCAGTATTTT. Translated: CASSVGTSVRTDTQYF.

This clonotype showed up many times. The rearrangement uses TRBV14 and TRBJ2-2; 7 bases agree with TRBD2. There are 17 residues in the CDR3. Germline V gives CDR1 SGHDN, CDR2 FVKESK. The junction had 10 bases not matched to a gene; V was cut back by 0 bases and J by 6 bases. CDR3 residues: CASSQDIRTSSAGELFF. The CDR3 DNA sequence: TGTGCCAGCAGCCAAGATATTCGGACTAGTAGCGCCGGGGAGCTGTTTTTT.

Ten or more counts support this clonotype. The V and J genes are TRBV7-9 and TRBJ2-7; D ambiguous. The CDR3 length is 12 residues. Per the germline V gene, CDR1 is SEHNR and CDR2 is FQNEAQ (reference sequence). Trimming left V 7 bases short and J 7 bases short, with 14 bases between. In nucleotides, the CDR3 is TGTGCCAGCAACCTCCGGGTCGGGGAGCAGTACTTC. Translation gives CASNLRVGEQYF.

This clonotype appeared many times. The rearrangement links TRBV20-1 to TRBJ1-1, with TRBD1 identical over 7 bases. V lost 0 bases, J lost 4 bases, and 17 bases stayed unmatched. CDR3 length equals 18 residues. Germline V gene data show CDR1 as DFQATT and CDR2 as SNEGSKA (reference sequence). Here the CDR3 DNA reads TGCAGTGCTAGAGATCAGGGGGGACTTCATTCATCCGGCACTGAAGCTTTCTTT. It is translated as CSARDQGGLHSSGTEAFF.

Ten or more counts support this clonotype. The CDR3 DNA follows: TGTGCCAGCAGTGAATCATTAGGACCCTACGAGCAGTACTTC. It codes for CASSESLGPYEQYF. V and J are TRBV6-1 and TRBJ2-7; D gene unclear. There are 14 residues in the CDR3. With 2 bases removed from V and 2 bases from J, the gap between germline ends came to 10 bases. CDR1 and CDR2 (germline): MNHNS, SASEGT.

This clonotype was seen ten or more times. The chain links TRBV12-5 to TRBJ2-1; no clear D. The CDR3 extends over 14 amino acids. V was trimmed by 5 bases and J by 5 bases, leaving 13 bases between them. Germline V gene lookup returns CDR1 LGHNT and CDR2 FRNRAP. The CDR3 coding sequence is TGTGCTAGTGGTCCCCGCGGAAGGGACAATGAGCAGTTCTTC. Translated: CASGPRGRDNEQFF.

Many counts were recorded for this clonotype. This chain links TRBV25-1 with TRBJ1-4; 8 nucleotides agree with TRBD1. The CDR3 is 18 residues long. CDR1 and CDR2 (germline): MGHDK, SYGVNS. V was clipped by 4 bases and J by 0 bases; unmatched bases: 10. The CDR3 region is CASSGSGGIKATNEKLFF. The CDR3 coding sequence is TGTGCCAGCAGTGGGTCAGGGGGCATCAAAGCAACTAATGAAAAACTGTTTTTT.